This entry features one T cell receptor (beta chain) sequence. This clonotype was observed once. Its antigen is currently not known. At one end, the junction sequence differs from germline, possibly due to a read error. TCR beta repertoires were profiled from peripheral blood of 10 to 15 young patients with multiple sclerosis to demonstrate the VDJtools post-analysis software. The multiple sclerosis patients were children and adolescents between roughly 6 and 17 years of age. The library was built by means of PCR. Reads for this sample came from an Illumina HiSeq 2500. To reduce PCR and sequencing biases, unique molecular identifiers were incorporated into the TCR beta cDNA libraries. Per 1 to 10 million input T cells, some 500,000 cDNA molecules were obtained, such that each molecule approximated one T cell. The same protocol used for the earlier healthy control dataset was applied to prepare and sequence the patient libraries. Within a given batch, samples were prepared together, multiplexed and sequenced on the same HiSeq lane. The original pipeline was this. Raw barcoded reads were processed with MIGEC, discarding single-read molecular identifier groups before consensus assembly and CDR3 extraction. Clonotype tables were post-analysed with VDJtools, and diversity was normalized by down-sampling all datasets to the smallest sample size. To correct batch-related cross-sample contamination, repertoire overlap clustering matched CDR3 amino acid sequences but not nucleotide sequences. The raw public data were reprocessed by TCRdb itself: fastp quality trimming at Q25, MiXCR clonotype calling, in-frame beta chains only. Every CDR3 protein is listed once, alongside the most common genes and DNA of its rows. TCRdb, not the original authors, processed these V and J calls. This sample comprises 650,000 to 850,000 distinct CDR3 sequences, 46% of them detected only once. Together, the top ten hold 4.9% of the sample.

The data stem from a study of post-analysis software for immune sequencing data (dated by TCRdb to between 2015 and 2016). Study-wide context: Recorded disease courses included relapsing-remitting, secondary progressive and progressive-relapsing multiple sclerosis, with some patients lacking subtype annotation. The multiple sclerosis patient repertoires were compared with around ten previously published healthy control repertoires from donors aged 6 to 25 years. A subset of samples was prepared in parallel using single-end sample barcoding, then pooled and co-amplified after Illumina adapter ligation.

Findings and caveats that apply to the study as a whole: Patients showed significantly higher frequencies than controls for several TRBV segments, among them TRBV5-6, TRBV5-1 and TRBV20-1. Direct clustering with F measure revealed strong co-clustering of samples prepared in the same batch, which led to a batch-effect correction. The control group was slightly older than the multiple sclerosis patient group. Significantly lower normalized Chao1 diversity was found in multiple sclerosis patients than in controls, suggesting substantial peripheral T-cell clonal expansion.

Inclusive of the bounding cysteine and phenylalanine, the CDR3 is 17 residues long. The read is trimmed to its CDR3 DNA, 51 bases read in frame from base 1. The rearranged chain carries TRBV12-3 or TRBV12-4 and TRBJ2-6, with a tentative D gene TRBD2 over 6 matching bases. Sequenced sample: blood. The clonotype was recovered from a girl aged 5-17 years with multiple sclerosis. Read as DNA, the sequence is TGTGCCAGCAGTTTAAGGGGAGGCAACTCTGGGGCCAACGTCCGGACTTTC. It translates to CASSLRGGNSGANVRTF.